Below, 6 T cell receptor beta chains from the same sample are listed, as sequenced in a study of blood T cell repertoires in COVID-19. This table comes from immunoSEQ multiplex PCR, and its TCRdb copy is limited to in-frame clones, with some not included. The table has 250,000 to 350,000 clones, 88% seen once. The sample taken for sequencing was peripheral blood. The source is a woman in her twenties or thirties with COVID-19, enrolled during active disease.

In its sample, this clone was seen a few times. The chain is built from TRBV5-4 and TRBJ2-1; 11 bases are shared with TRBD2. The CDR3 totals 15 residues. Germline loops: CDR1 SGHNT, CDR2 YYREEE (reference sequence). V was clipped by 6 bases and J by 6 bases; unmatched bases: 8. This chain's CDR3 is CASTQGLAEGNEQFF. In nucleotides, the CDR3 is TGTGCCAGCACCCAGGGACTAGCGGAGGGCAATGAGCAGTTCTTC.

The V and J genes are TRBV27 and TRBJ2-3; the D is unclear. This CDR3 comprises 14 residues. From germline, CDR1 is MNHEY and CDR2 SMNVEV (reference sequence). Trimming shortened V by 2 bases and J by 5 bases, and 11 bases separated the two germline ends. DNA of the CDR3: TGTGCCAGCAGTTTAACCCAGAAGATAGATACGCAGTATTTT. Its translation is CASSLTQKIDTQYF.

V and J are TRBV2 and TRBJ1-2; D gene ambiguous. Trimming shortened V by 6 bases and J by 8 bases, and 22 bases separated the two germline ends. Germline V gene data show CDR1 as SNHLY and CDR2 as FYNNEI. The CDR3 consists of 15 residues. The CDR3 reads CASRPGSGDQGGYTF. DNA of the CDR3: TGTGCCAGCAGACCGGGTTCCGGAGATCAAGGCGGCTACACCTTC.

V gene TRBV19 combines with J gene TRBJ1-6, with 7 positions matching TRBD1. Germline CDR1 is LNHDA and CDR2 is SQIVND (reference sequence). The CDR3 spans 17 residues. The junction had 4 bases not matched to a gene; V was cut back by 2 bases and J by 0 bases. DNA for the CDR3: TGTGCCAGTAGTATAAACCGGGACAGCTCCTATAATTCACCCCTCCACTTT. Encoded protein: CASSINRDSSYNSPLHF.

The chain is built from TRBV27 and TRBJ2-3, with TRBD1 matching over 9 bases. This CDR3 is 13 amino acids long. CDR1 and CDR2 (germline): MNHEY, SMNVEV (reference sequence). With V trimmed by 5 bases and J by 7 bases, 4 bases remained unmatched. The CDR3 is CASSTDRGYTQYF. CDR3 coding DNA: TGTGCCAGCAGTACGGACAGGGGATATACGCAGTATTTT.

This rearrangement joins TRBV19 to TRBJ2-7, with D perhaps TRBD2 (6 bases). Looked up from germline, CDR1 is LNHDA and CDR2 is SQIVND (reference sequence). Trimming took off 4 bases at V and 3 bases at J, with 22 bases between the two ends. The CDR3 totals 17 residues. CDR3 nucleotide sequence: TGTGCCAGTAGTACGGATATAGACGGAGGGACTGTCTACGAGCAGTACTTC. Translated, it gives CASSTDIDGGTVYEQYF. The variable domain in full, with the rest retrieved from reference TRBV19 and TRBJ2-7, is DGGITQSPKYLFRKEGQNVTLSCEQNLNHDAMYWYRQDPGQGLRLIYYSQIVNDFQKGDIAEGYSVSREKKESFPLTVTSAQKNPTAFYLCASSTDIDGGTVYEQYFGPGTRLTVT.